These 21 T cell receptor beta chains originate from one sample sequenced in a study of cytomegalovirus exposure and HLA in healthy donors. The protocol was immunoSEQ multiplex PCR, while the TCRdb copy is restricted to in-frame clones and leaves out a portion. The sample carries about 150,000 clones, 70% to 90% recorded once. What was sequenced was PBMCs. The receptors shown here come from a man between 18 and 35 years old in good health and CMV-seropositive.

This chain joins TRBV11-2 and TRBJ1-2; D might be TRBD1 (5 bases). The CDR3 has 12 amino acids. Trimming took off 2 bases at V and 4 bases at J, with 5 bases between the two ends. CDR1 and CDR2 (germline): SGHAT, FQNNGV. As DNA, the CDR3 is TGTGCCAGCAGCTTACAGGGCTATGGCTACACCTTC. It encodes CASSLQGYGYTF.

This sequence joins TRBV5-8 and TRBJ1-3, with 8 bases that match TRBD1. CDR1 and CDR2 from the germline V gene are SGHTS and YDEGEE. V gave up 4 bases and J gave up 4 bases; unmatched junction bases: 7. The CDR3 runs to 15 residues. CDR3 in amino acids: CASSPSAGGGNTIYF. The DNA for the CDR3 is TGTGCCAGCAGCCCCAGCGCAGGGGGCGGAAACACCATATATTTT.

CDR3 nucleotides: TGTGCCAGCAGCCCAAGGACTAGCGGGGGGCACCGTGGTGAGCAGTTCTTC. Protein product: CASSPRTSGGHRGEQFF. V and J are TRBV7-6 and TRBJ2-1; 14 bases are a match to TRBD2. J gave up 9 bases and V 5 bases, and 12 bases lay outside the gene matches. CDR3 length: 17 amino acids. From germline, CDR1 is SGHVS and CDR2 FNYEAQ.

This chain links TRBV4-1 with TRBJ2-3, with D possibly matching TRBD1 (6 bases). Germline CDR1 reads MGHRA; CDR2 reads YSYEKL. The CDR3 is 14 residues long. The V and J ends lost 4 bases and 5 bases respectively, with 13 bases between them. The CDR3, as DNA: TGCGCCAGCAGCCCTACAGGGATACGAGATACGCAGTATTTT. This gives the protein CASSPTGIRDTQYF.

The chain couples TRBV7-3 to TRBJ1-3; a possible D gene is TRBD1 (6 bases). Germline V gives CDR1 SGHTA, CDR2 FQGTGA. The CDR3 has 15 amino acids. V was clipped by 5 bases and J by 2 bases, with 13 bases between them. The chain's CDR3 is CASSVPGTTGNTIYF. CDR3 DNA: TGTGCCAGCAGCGTCCCCGGGACAACTGGAAACACCATATATTTT.

This rearrangement joins TRBV7-9 to TRBJ2-3, with D possibly matching TRBD2 (5 bases). Between the trimmed V and J ends, which lost 5 bases and 3 bases, there was a span of 12 bases. Per germline, CDR1 SEHNR and CDR2 FQNEAQ (reference sequence). This CDR3 has 14 residues. This CDR3 is CASSLRGPTDTQYF. The CDR3 DNA reads as TGTGCCAGCAGCCTCCGAGGGCCGACAGATACGCAGTATTTT.

The gene calls are TRBV29-1 and TRBJ1-2; D is perhaps TRBD1 (5 bases). Germline V gene sequence: CDR1 SQVTM, CDR2 ANQGSEA. V gave up 0 bases and J gave up 7 bases, with 6 bases separating them. This CDR3 is built from 11 residues. CDR3 loop: CSVEDRAGYTF. For the CDR3, the DNA is TGCAGCGTTGAAGACAGGGCTGGCTACACCTTC. The whole variable domain, remainder taken from reference TRBV29-1 and TRBJ1-2, is SAVISQKPSRDICQRGTSLTIQCQVDSQVTMMFWYRQQPGQSLTLIATANQGSEATYESGFVIDKFPISRPNLTFSTLTVSNMSPEDSSIYLCSVEDRAGYTFGSGTRLTVV.

The chain has TRBV19 and TRBJ2-1; 8 bases match TRBD1. The CDR3 length is 17 residues. From germline, CDR1 is LNHDA and CDR2 SQIVND (reference sequence). The V gene end was trimmed by 5 bases and the J gene end by 0 bases; junction bases not matched to a gene: 9. CDR3: CASSPRQGPISYNEQFF. The CDR3 bases are TGTGCCAGTAGTCCCCGACAGGGGCCTATCTCCTACAATGAGCAGTTCTTC. Full variable domain (remainder filled in from reference TRBV19 and TRBJ2-1): DGGITQSPKYLFRKEGQNVTLSCEQNLNHDAMYWYRQDPGQGLRLIYYSQIVNDFQKGDIAEGYSVSREKKESFPLTVTSAQKNPTAFYLCASSPRQGPISYNEQFFGPGTRLTVL.

This clone was recorded a few times. The chain carries TRBV7-9 and TRBJ2-1; tentative D call: TRBD1 (6 bases). CDR1 and CDR2 from the germline V gene are SEHNR and FQNEAQ (reference sequence). The V end was cut by 5 bases, the J end by 12 bases, with 14 bases between. This CDR3 has 12 amino acids. DNA for the CDR3: TGTGCCAGCAGCCTGACCAGAGGGGGGCAGTTCTTC. Translating it yields CASSLTRGGQFF.

This sequence joins TRBV15 and TRBJ2-2; TRBD2 might be the D (7 bases). V lost 0 bases, J lost 6 bases, and 17 bases lay in between. CDR1 LNHNV and CDR2 YYDKDF come from the germline V gene (reference sequence). The CDR3 consists of 17 residues. The CDR3 DNA reads TGTGCCACCAGCAGAGATGTAGCGGGCAGGGGTGCCGGGGAGCTGTTTTTT. Its protein is CATSRDVAGRGAGELFF.

This clone was recorded only once. The chain has TRBV30 and TRBJ2-7; TRBD1 agrees at 9 bases. With 5 bases clipped from V and 0 bases from J, the junction kept 5 bases outside the gene matches. This CDR3 comprises 14 residues. Germline V gene lookup returns CDR1 GTSNPN and CDR2 SVGIG (reference sequence). CDR3 bases: TGTGCCTGGTCAACAGGGGGCGTCTCCTACGAGCAGTACTTC. Protein: CAWSTGGVSYEQYF.

The chain combines TRBV11-2 with TRBJ2-1; 8 nucleotides agree with TRBD2. The CDR3 is 17 residues long. CDR1 and CDR2 from the germline V gene are SGHAT and FQNNGV. The J segment lost 1 base and the V segment lost 6 bases, leaving 11 bases of the junction unmatched. CDR3 sequence: CASSIGTGGVSYNEQFF. The CDR3 DNA follows: TGTGCCAGCAGTATAGGGACGGGAGGGGTGTCCTACAATGAGCAGTTCTTC.

The rearrangement joins TRBV9 to TRBJ2-3; 9 bases align to TRBD2. Looked up from germline, CDR1 is SGDLS and CDR2 is YYNGEE. The CDR3 covers 15 residues. With 4 bases clipped from V and 0 bases from J, the junction kept 3 bases outside the gene matches. CDR3 nucleotide sequence: TGTGCCAGCAGCCCTAGCGGGGAAAGCACAGATACGCAGTATTTT. This codes for CASSPSGESTDTQYF.

V gene TRBV6-5 combines with J gene TRBJ1-1; no clear D gene. This CDR3 comprises 14 residues. V lost 7 bases and J 1 base, leaving 13 bases between the germline ends. Germline V gene sequence: CDR1 MNHEY, CDR2 SVGAGI. CDR3 nucleotides: TGTGCCAGCAAGACCGTTCGGGGGAACACTGAAGCTTTCTTT. This gives the protein CASKTVRGNTEAFF.

V usage is TRBV7-3 and J usage is TRBJ2-1; tentative D call: TRBD2 (6 bases). The CDR3 spans 14 residues. Germline V gives CDR1 SGHTA, CDR2 FQGTGA. V was cut by 3 bases and J by 1 base, with 7 bases left in between. CDR3 in DNA: TGTGCCAGCAGCTTTAGCGGATCCTACAATGAGCAGTTCTTC. Translation gives CASSFSGSYNEQFF.

The chain combines TRBV5-1 with TRBJ1-1; D gene uncertain. CDR3 length equals 16 residues. V dropped 0 bases and J dropped 0 bases, with 12 bases sitting between them. Germline V gene sequence: CDR1 SGHRS, CDR2 YFSETQ. CDR3 in amino acids: CASSLVGSGVNTEAFF. CDR3 nucleotides: TGCGCCAGCAGCTTGGTGGGGAGCGGGGTGAACACTGAAGCTTTCTTT.

The genes are TRBV18 and TRBJ1-5; tentative D call: TRBD1 (5 bases). V was clipped by 5 bases and J by 1 base, with 15 bases between them. This CDR3 is built from 16 residues. Germline V gene sequence: CDR1 KGHSH, CDR2 LQKENI. The CDR3 bases are TGTGCCAGCTCATCCACAGGCGGGGGGAGCAATCAGCCCCAGCATTTT. Amino acid sequence: CASSSTGGGSNQPQHF.

The V call is TRBV7-9, the J call TRBJ1-1; tentatively, D is TRBD1 (5 bases). CDR3 length equals 14 residues. Germline lookup yields CDR1 SEHNR and CDR2 FQNEAQ (reference sequence). The V gene lost 1 base and the J gene lost 1 base, with 7 bases spanning the gap. The CDR3 nucleotides read TGTGCCAGCAGCTTAGTCACAGGGAACACTGAAGCTTTCTTT. Translating gives CASSLVTGNTEAFF.

This chain joins TRBV7-2 and TRBJ2-3; the D gene is possibly TRBD2 (6 bases). CDR1 and CDR2 from the germline V gene are SGHTA and FQGNSA. The CDR3 extends over 14 amino acids. Trimming took off 1 base at V and 3 bases at J, with 8 bases between the two ends. The CDR3 spells CASSLVAGTDTQYF. The CDR3 DNA follows: TGTGCCAGCAGCTTAGTTGCGGGGACAGATACGCAGTATTTT.

This clone was recorded a few times. The chain combines TRBV6-6 with TRBJ2-7; D is perhaps TRBD2 (6 bases). The germline V and J ends were trimmed by 7 bases and 4 bases, with 20 bases remaining between them. Germline V lookup: CDR1 MNHNY, CDR2 SVGAGI (reference sequence). This CDR3 comprises 15 residues. The CDR3 nucleotides are TGTGCCAGCACCGACGGGGGACCCCCGGGGTACGAGCAGTACTTC. Amino acids: CASTDGGPPGYEQYF.

This clone was counted only a few times. V and J are TRBV28 and TRBJ1-2; D ambiguous. V lost 3 bases to trimming and J lost 6 bases, with 20 bases between them. The CDR3 spans 16 residues. In germline, CDR1 is MDHEN, CDR2 SYDVKM. CDR3 amino acids: CASSFPSRASRDGYTF. In nucleotides, the CDR3 is TGTGCCAGCAGTTTCCCTTCGCGCGCCTCCCGAGATGGCTACACCTTC.